Presented here are 22 T cell receptor beta chains from one specimen sequenced in a study of T cells after yellow fever vaccination. TCRdb used MiXCR to reprocess the 5' RACE reads, holding one entry per CDR3 protein. The table lists 200,000 to 250,000 distinct CDR3 sequences, roughly 3.3% of them singletons, with 2.5% to 3.5% in the top ten. The sequencing used CD4+ T cells sorted from PBMCs, collected 10 days after the yellow fever booster vaccination. These TCRs come from a man aged 18-30 years who received the YFV17D yellow fever vaccine.

This clonotype was recorded at least ten times. The chain recombines TRBV12-3 or TRBV12-4 with TRBJ2-1, with a tentative D call TRBD2 (6 bases). CDR3 length equals 15 residues. Trimming took off 5 bases at V and 0 bases at J, with 11 bases between the two ends. The CDR3: CASSPRLDSYNEQFF. For the CDR3, the DNA is TGTGCCAGCAGTCCTAGACTAGACTCCTACAATGAGCAGTTCTTC.

V usage is TRBV7-2 and J usage is TRBJ2-1; D unresolved. Germline V CDR1 and CDR2: SGHTA, FQGNSA. There are 11 residues in the CDR3. Trimming left V 7 bases short and J 4 bases short, with 5 bases between. The CDR3 sequence: CASTTYNEQFF. The CDR3 DNA reads as TGTGCCAGCACCACTTACAATGAGCAGTTCTTC. The variable domain in full, with the rest retrieved from reference TRBV7-2 and TRBJ2-1, is GAGVSQSPSNKVTEKGKDVELRCDPISGHTALYWYRQSLGQGLEFLIYFQGNSAPDKSGLPSDRFSAERTGGSVSTLTIQRTQQEDSAVYLCASTTYNEQFFGPGTRLTVL.

The chain is built from TRBV21-1 and TRBJ1-6; the tabulated D call, TRBD1, remains unverified against the DNA. TRBV21-1 is a pseudogene segment. There are 15 residues in the CDR3. For the CDR3, the DNA is TGTGCCAGCAGCAAAATCCCTGGGGGAGATTCACCCCTCCACTTT. Translated: CASSKIPGGDSPLHF.

This chain connects TRBV10-2 to TRBJ2-1; 10 bases fit TRBD1. The CDR3 has 15 amino acids. Germline CDR1 reads WSHSY; CDR2 reads SAAADI. V trimming: 6 bases; J trimming: 4 bases; junction bases outside the gene matches: 6. The CDR3, as DNA: TGCGCCAGCAGGGCCGGGACAGGGGTGTACAATGAGCAGTTCTTC. Amino acids: CASRAGTGVYNEQFF.

This clonotype was counted ten times or more. The J gene is TRBJ1-1, the V gene TRBV5-1; a weak D match, TRBD1 (6 bases). The V end was cut by 2 bases, the J end by 7 bases, with 18 bases between. This CDR3 is 15 amino acids long. Germline CDR1 SGHRS, CDR2 YFSETQ. This CDR3 is CASSFLTGSVIEAFF. The CDR3 DNA sequence: TGCGCCAGCAGCTTCCTGACAGGCTCGGTTATTGAAGCTTTCTTT.

The sample holds a few counts of this clonotype. The chain employs TRBV10-3 and TRBJ1-2; the match to TRBD1 covers 8 bases. The ends lost 3 bases at V and 4 bases at J; junction bases unmatched: 10. The length of the CDR3 is 16 residues. Per the germline V gene, CDR1 is ENHRY and CDR2 is SYGVKD. CDR3 sequence: CAISDPDRVIFYGYTF. DNA for the CDR3: TGTGCCATCAGTGACCCGGACAGGGTTATTTTCTATGGCTACACCTTC.

Ten or more counts support this clonotype. The chain combines TRBV14 with TRBJ1-4, with D unresolved. The germline CDR1 and CDR2 sequences are SGHDN and FVKESK. CDR3 length equals 15 residues. V was clipped by 1 base and J by 8 bases, with 14 bases between them. CDR3 DNA: TGTGCCAGCAGCCAAGGGGCTCGGGGAGGCGAAAAACTGTTTTTT. Its translation: CASSQGARGGEKLFF.

Only a few counts were recorded for this clonotype. This chain connects TRBV18 to TRBJ1-1; D unresolved. CDR1 and CDR2 from the germline V gene are KGHSH and LQKENI. The CDR3 runs to 14 residues. Trimming removed 2 bases from V and 2 bases from J, with 9 bases in between. CDR3 bases: TGTGCCAGCTCACCAATAGAGGGTAACACTGAAGCTTTCTTT. Amino acid sequence: CASSPIEGNTEAFF.

This clonotype appeared many times. This sequence joins TRBV7-3 and TRBJ2-2; D is uncertain. This CDR3 spans 13 amino acids. The V gene lost 8 bases and the J gene lost 5 bases, with 12 bases spanning the gap. Germline CDR1 SGHTA, CDR2 FQGTGA. CDR3 amino acids: CASRETNTGELFF. The CDR3, as DNA: TGTGCCAGCCGTGAGACCAATACCGGGGAGCTGTTTTTT.

This clonotype occurred many times. J is TRBJ1-1 and V is TRBV7-9; D gene ambiguous. The CDR3 extends over 14 amino acids. Germline loops: CDR1 SEHNR, CDR2 FQNEAQ (reference sequence). V was trimmed by 0 bases and J by 8 bases, leaving 13 bases between them. The CDR3 is CASSLAPRVSEAFF. CDR3 bases: TGTGCCAGCAGCTTAGCGCCCCGGGTTTCCGAAGCTTTCTTT.

V usage is TRBV12-3 or TRBV12-4 and J usage is TRBJ1-2, with unresolved D. CDR3 length equals 13 residues. Trimming pared 2 bases from V and 3 bases from J, leaving 7 bases between. The CDR3 DNA follows: TGTGCCAGCAGTTTAAGGAAAGACTATGGCTACACCTTC. Its translation is CASSLRKDYGYTF.

Written as DNA, the CDR3 is TGTGCCAGCAGCCCGACCCTGGGGTCTGGAAACACCATATATTTT. It yields the protein CASSPTLGSGNTIYF. V is TRBV12-3 or TRBV12-4 and J is TRBJ1-3; D unclear. Trimming stripped 6 bases from V and 1 base from J, with 13 bases between. This CDR3 spans 15 amino acids.

In its sample, this clonotype was seen many times. The gene calls are TRBV6-2 or TRBV6-3 and TRBJ1-1, with D unresolved. The V gene's germline CDR1 is MNHEY and CDR2 SVGEGT. This CDR3 has 16 amino acids. Trimming removed 1 base from V and 0 bases from J, with 12 bases in between. The CDR3 nucleotides read TGTGCCAGCAGTTACTACACCCGACGGGTGAACACTGAAGCTTTCTTT. Protein product: CASSYYTRRVNTEAFF.

The CDR3: CASARRYGYTF. In DNA form, the CDR3 reads TGTGCCAGCGCCCGCCGCTATGGCTACACCTTC. The rearrangement links TRBV5-6 to TRBJ1-2; no reliable D call. The CDR3 is 11 residues long. CDR1 is SGHDT and CDR2 is YYEEEE in the germline V gene. V was clipped by 7 bases and J by 4 bases, with 8 bases between them.

There are many counts of this clonotype. V and J are TRBV7-9 and TRBJ1-3; weak D call: TRBD1 (5 bases). Germline assignment: CDR1 SEHNR and CDR2 FQNEAQ (reference sequence). Trimming shortened V by 4 bases and J by 4 bases, and 17 bases separated the two germline ends. The CDR3 has 16 residues. The CDR3 reads CASSSRDGVYGNTIYF. The CDR3 DNA follows: TGTGCCAGCAGCTCAAGGGACGGAGTTTACGGAAACACCATATATTTT.

This clonotype was seen many times. The V gene is TRBV7-2, the J gene TRBJ2-1; D gene uncertain. Trimming pared 5 bases from V and 7 bases from J, leaving 9 bases between. CDR3 length equals 12 residues. Germline CDR1 SGHTA, CDR2 FQGNSA. The CDR3 loop is CASSPQENEQFF. DNA for the CDR3: TGTGCCAGCAGCCCGCAGGAGAATGAGCAGTTCTTC.

The genes are TRBV18 and TRBJ1-6; 8 bases align to TRBD1. CDR3 length: 18 amino acids. The V gene's germline CDR1 is KGHSH and CDR2 LQKENI. Trimming at V came to 1 base and at J to 10 bases, leaving 15 bases not matched to a gene. CDR3 protein: CASSPLNDRGLSGSPLHF. Written as DNA, the CDR3 is TGTGCCAGCTCACCACTGAACGACAGGGGCTTGTCGGGGTCACCCCTCCACTTT.

This sequence joins TRBV3-1 and TRBJ2-5; D gene unclear. This CDR3 region has 12 residues. The V gene's germline CDR1 is LGHDT and CDR2 YNNKEL (reference sequence). With 5 bases removed from V and 4 bases from J, the gap between germline ends came to 8 bases. As DNA, the CDR3 is TGTGCCAGCAGCGTGGTCCGAGAGACCCAGTACTTC. This translates into CASSVVRETQYF.

This sequence joins TRBV29-1 and TRBJ2-5; unclear D gene. Germline V gives CDR1 SQVTM, CDR2 ANQGSEA. The CDR3 loop spans 13 amino acids. V lost 3 bases and J 3 bases, leaving 11 bases between the germline ends. DNA of the CDR3: TGCAGCGTTGACAGTCCTGGGGAAGAGACCCAGTACTTC. Its protein product is CSVDSPGEETQYF.

This clonotype was found many times. The V and J genes are TRBV4-2 and TRBJ2-5, with TRBD2 matching 9 bases. This CDR3 spans 16 amino acids. The germline CDR1 and CDR2 sequences are LGHNA and YNFKEQ. Trimming cost V 3 bases and J 5 bases; bases outside gene matches: 10. Here the CDR3 reads CASSQASGNPGETQYF. The CDR3 nucleotides are TGTGCCAGCAGCCAGGCTAGCGGGAACCCCGGGGAGACCCAGTACTTC.

The chain is built from TRBV7-3 and TRBJ2-3, with a possible D match to TRBD2 (6 bases). The CDR3 loop spans 14 amino acids. V lost 4 bases to trimming and J lost 1 base, with 9 bases between them. Germline V gene data show CDR1 as SGHTA and CDR2 as FQGTGA. The CDR3 spells CASSSEGGTDTQYF. The CDR3 region has the DNA TGTGCCAGCAGCTCGGAGGGAGGCACAGATACGCAGTATTTT.

The sample holds a few counts of this clonotype. This CDR3 is CASIQTGGTYEQYV. CDR3 sequence (DNA): TGTGCCAGCATTCAGACAGGGGGCACGTACGAGCAGTACGTC. The chain couples TRBV6-6 to TRBJ2-7; 10 positions match TRBD1. The CDR3 is 14 residues long. V shed 7 bases and J 4 bases; nucleotides not matched to a gene: 7. Germline V gene data show CDR1 as MNHNY and CDR2 as SVGAGI (reference sequence).